This is a list of T cell receptor beta chains from one sample in a study of CD4 and CD8 cells across lung adenocarcinoma regions. One entry per CDR3 protein results from TCRdb running MiXCR on the PCR reads. The table lists approximately 19,000 distinct CDR3 sequences, roughly half of them singletons. The source material was CD8+ T cells from the center of a lung tumor. The receptors shown here come from a female donor with lung adenocarcinoma. The CD4 and CD8 labels of this study may be unreliable. CDR3s include the opening cysteine and the closing phenylalanine or tryptophan. The order of the fields is CDR3 DNA, CDR3 protein, J gene, V gene, D gene, clone size. The D gene is left open where the match is weak. Expanded clones are given a class, and other clones once, few, many or no size at all.

CDR3nt: TGCGCCAGCAGTGGTGACAGGGTGACACCCCTCCACTTT
CDR3aa: CASSGDRVTPLHF
j_gene: TRBJ1-6
v_gene: TRBV10-2
d_gene: TRBD1
abundance: NA

CDR3nt: TGTGCCAGGGGTTTACGAGTCAAAGATATGCAGTATTTC
CDR3aa: CARGLRVKDMQYF
j_gene: TRBJ2-3
v_gene: TRBV27
d_gene: NA
abundance: once

CDR3nt: TGTGCCGTGAGTGAGGGAGGGGGAGGGGAAGATACGCAGTACTTC
CDR3aa: CAVSEGGGGEDTQYF
j_gene: TRBJ2-7
v_gene: TRBV10-3
d_gene: NA
abundance: NA

CDR3nt: TGTGCCAGGGGTTACCGGGGGGGTGACCCAGATACGCAGTATTTT
CDR3aa: CARGYRGGDPDTQYF
j_gene: TRBJ2-3
v_gene: TRBV6-5
d_gene: TRBD2
abundance: NA

CDR3nt: TGTGCCAGCGGTTCCCTCACAGAGACGCAGTACTTT
CDR3aa: CASGSLTETQYF
j_gene: TRBJ2-3
v_gene: TRBV27
d_gene: NA
abundance: NA

CDR3nt: TGTGCCAGCAGTTTAGGCGGGAGGGCAGAGACCCAGTACTTC
CDR3aa: CASSLGGRAETQYF
j_gene: TRBJ2-5
v_gene: TRBV28
d_gene: TRBD2
abundance: NA

CDR3nt: TGTGCCAGCAGTGGACTAGTTGGCACAGATACGCAGTATTTT
CDR3aa: CASSGLVGTDTQYF
j_gene: TRBJ2-3
v_gene: TRBV6-1
d_gene: NA
abundance: NA

CDR3nt: TGCGCCAGCAGTCCGGGGTGGGGGGCCAAAGACACGCAGTATTTT
CDR3aa: CASSPGWGAKDTQYF
j_gene: TRBJ2-3
v_gene: TRBV10-1
d_gene: NA
abundance: NA

CDR3nt: TGTGCCAGCAGGCAGGGGGTGGGAGCCAAAGATATGCAGTATTTC
CDR3aa: CASRQGVGAKDMQYF
j_gene: TRBJ2-4
v_gene: TRBV27
d_gene: TRBD1
abundance: once

CDR3nt: TGTGCCAGCAGTTACCTAAAACGGGGGAGGGGAGGTACCGGGGAGCTGTTTTTT
CDR3aa: CASSYLKRGRGGTGELFF
j_gene: TRBJ2-2
v_gene: TRBV6-5
d_gene: TRBD2
abundance: large

CDR3nt: TGCGCCAGCAGCCAAGTCTTGGGGGAGGTCCACAATGAGCAGTACTTC
CDR3aa: CASSQVLGEVHNEQYF
j_gene: TRBJ2-4
v_gene: TRBV4-1
d_gene: NA
abundance: NA

CDR3nt: TGCGCCAGCAGTGCCGGGGGAGGGGGACTAGGGGGCAATGAGCAGTTCTTC
CDR3aa: CASSAGGGGLGGNEQFF
j_gene: TRBJ2-1
v_gene: TRBV10-2
d_gene: TRBD2
abundance: NA

CDR3nt: TGTGCCAGCTCACCCGACAGGGGTTCTAGGGCTGGCTACACCTTC
CDR3aa: CASSPDRGSRAGYTF
j_gene: TRBJ1-2
v_gene: TRBV18
d_gene: TRBD1
abundance: NA

CDR3nt: TGTGCCAGCTCCCTAGCGGGGAGTTTCACAGATACGCAGTATTTT
CDR3aa: CASSLAGSFTDTQYF
j_gene: TRBJ2-3
v_gene: TRBV6-1
d_gene: TRBD2
abundance: NA

CDR3nt: TGTGCCAGCAGCCAGCTCCGGGACCGGGAGCAGTTCTTC
CDR3aa: CASSQLRDREQFF
j_gene: TRBJ2-1
v_gene: TRBV4-2
d_gene: NA
abundance: few

CDR3nt: TGTGCCAGCAGTGAATCGGGCAGCTATGGCTACACCTTC
CDR3aa: CASSESGSYGYTF
j_gene: TRBJ1-2
v_gene: TRBV25-1
d_gene: NA
abundance: few

CDR3nt: TGTGCCAGCTTCCCTATCAACGGTGGAGCTAAAAATGAGCAGTATTTC
CDR3aa: CASFPINGGAKNEQYF
j_gene: TRBJ2-3
v_gene: TRBV6-1
d_gene: NA
abundance: NA

CDR3nt: TGTGCCAGCAGGACAGGGAAGTCAAACGCCTACAATGAGCAGTTCTTC
CDR3aa: CASRTGKSNAYNEQFF
j_gene: TRBJ2-1
v_gene: TRBV6-1
d_gene: TRBD1
abundance: few

CDR3nt: TGTGCCAGCAGTTTGGCGGCGTTTGGGGGCCGTGACACAGAGACCCAGTATTTT
CDR3aa: CASSLAAFGGRDTETQYF
j_gene: TRBJ2-3
v_gene: TRBV12-3/TRBV12-4
d_gene: NA
abundance: NA

CDR3nt: TGCGCCAGCAGTGAGTCCGACCTAGCGGGAGGATCAGATACGCAGTATTTT
CDR3aa: CASSESDLAGGSDTQYF
j_gene: TRBJ2-3
v_gene: TRBV10-1
d_gene: TRBD2
abundance: medium-sized

CDR3nt: TGTGCCAGCAGCTTAGCGCTTTCTACCGACAATGAGCAGTTCTTC
CDR3aa: CASSLALSTDNEQFF
j_gene: TRBJ2-1
v_gene: TRBV7-2
d_gene: NA
abundance: NA

CDR3nt: TGTGCCAGCAGTCCCGGGACAAGTACGCGATTCTTC
CDR3aa: CASSPGTSTRFF
j_gene: TRBJ2-3
v_gene: TRBV12-3/TRBV12-4
d_gene: NA
abundance: NA

CDR3nt: TGCGCCAGCAGCCAAGGTAGGGGCGGGGGTGTAAGGAATGAGCAGTTCTTC
CDR3aa: CASSQGRGGGVRNEQFF
j_gene: TRBJ2-1
v_gene: TRBV4-1
d_gene: TRBD2
abundance: NA

CDR3nt: TGCGCCAGCAAGAGCGGGGGAGCCTACGAGCAGTACTTC
CDR3aa: CASKSGGAYEQYF
j_gene: TRBJ2-7
v_gene: TRBV10-2
d_gene: TRBD2
abundance: NA

CDR3nt: TGTGCCAGCAGCCCGGGACTCTACAATGAGCAGTTCTTC
CDR3aa: CASSPGLYNEQFF
j_gene: TRBJ2-1
v_gene: TRBV6-1
d_gene: NA
abundance: NA

CDR3nt: TGCGCGGGGCGAGAGCGACGTGACCCAGAGACCCAGTACTTC
CDR3aa: CAGRERRDPETQYF
j_gene: TRBJ2-5
v_gene: TRBV10-1
d_gene: NA
abundance: few

CDR3nt: TGTGCCAGCAGTGCCGACAGGGGAGCTAACTATGGCTACACCTTC
CDR3aa: CASSADRGANYGYTF
j_gene: TRBJ1-2
v_gene: TRBV25-1
d_gene: TRBD1
abundance: NA

CDR3nt: TGCGCCAGCAAGGGGAGGCAAGCCAAAAACATTCAGTACTTT
CDR3aa: CASKGRQAKNIQYF
j_gene: TRBJ2-4
v_gene: TRBV10-1
d_gene: NA
abundance: NA

CDR3nt: TGTGTGTGCCGCGCATCGGGGGTCGGAACCACAAACACGCAGTACTTT
CDR3aa: CVCRASGVGTTNTQYF
j_gene: TRBJ2-3
v_gene: TRBV10-3
d_gene: NA
abundance: NA

CDR3nt: TGTGCCAGCAGTCCCGGACAGGGTTTTGGCAAAAACATTCAGTACTTC
CDR3aa: CASSPGQGFGKNIQYF
j_gene: TRBJ2-4
v_gene: TRBV27
d_gene: TRBD1
abundance: NA

CDR3nt: TGTGCCAGCAGGGACAGTAGCAATCAGCCCCAGCATTTT
CDR3aa: CASRDSSNQPQHF
j_gene: TRBJ1-5
v_gene: TRBV6-1
d_gene: NA
abundance: few

CDR3nt: TGTGCCAGCAGTTACGCCGGGGGGCCCCACAATGAGCAGTTCTTC
CDR3aa: CASSYAGGPHNEQFF
j_gene: TRBJ2-1
v_gene: TRBV6-5
d_gene: NA
abundance: few

CDR3nt: TGCGCCAGCAGCCTACTTCCGGACACCACGAGCTCCTATAATTCACCCCTCCACTTT
CDR3aa: CASSLLPDTTSSYNSPLHF
j_gene: TRBJ1-6
v_gene: TRBV4-1
d_gene: NA
abundance: few

CDR3nt: TGTGCCAGCAGTAGCGGAGACCAAGAGATCCAGTACTTC
CDR3aa: CASSSGDQEIQYF
j_gene: TRBJ2-5
v_gene: TRBV12-3/TRBV12-4
d_gene: NA
abundance: NA

CDR3nt: TGTGCCAGCGTTTCGGGGTTGGGGGCAAAAAACACTCAGTATTTC
CDR3aa: CASVSGLGAKNTQYF
j_gene: TRBJ2-4
v_gene: TRBV6-5
d_gene: NA
abundance: once

CDR3nt: TGTGCCAGCAGTCAGGGAGGGACCTACGAGCAGTACTTC
CDR3aa: CASSQGGTYEQYF
j_gene: TRBJ2-7
v_gene: TRBV6-1
d_gene: TRBD2
abundance: NA

CDR3nt: TGTGCCAGCAGTGAAGAGATAGGGGCGAACACTGAAGCTTTCTTT
CDR3aa: CASSEEIGANTEAFF
j_gene: TRBJ1-1
v_gene: TRBV6-1
d_gene: NA
abundance: NA

CDR3nt: TGTGCCAGCAGTTACGCGGGGGTGGGAGCCACAAATACGCAGTATTTC
CDR3aa: CASSYAGVGATNTQYF
j_gene: TRBJ2-4
v_gene: TRBV6-5
d_gene: TRBD2
abundance: NA

CDR3nt: TGTGCCAGCAAGTTCGGGGGTAATGAGCAGTTCTTC
CDR3aa: CASKFGGNEQFF
j_gene: TRBJ2-1
v_gene: TRBV12-3/TRBV12-4
d_gene: NA
abundance: few

CDR3nt: TGTGCCAGCAGATTAGCGGGAGTGGGAGATACGCAGTATTTT
CDR3aa: CASRLAGVGDTQYF
j_gene: TRBJ2-3
v_gene: TRBV6-5
d_gene: TRBD2
abundance: few

CDR3nt: TGTGCCAGCAGTACCTCCGGGGGCCCAGCTAACTATGGCTACACCTTC
CDR3aa: CASSTSGGPANYGYTF
j_gene: TRBJ1-2
v_gene: TRBV27
d_gene: NA
abundance: many

CDR3nt: TGTGCCAGCAGGGACGGGACAGGGGCGGCCCAGTACTTC
CDR3aa: CASRDGTGAAQYF
j_gene: TRBJ2-5
v_gene: TRBV6-1
d_gene: TRBD1
abundance: few

CDR3nt: TGTGCCAGCGGCTGCCACCAAGAGACGCAGTATTTT
CDR3aa: CASGCHQETQYF
j_gene: TRBJ2-3
v_gene: TRBV27
d_gene: NA
abundance: NA

CDR3nt: TGTGCCAGCGGGGTGTACGGGGGCTGTGACCCAGAGACCCAGTATTTC
CDR3aa: CASGVYGGCDPETQYF
j_gene: TRBJ2-5
v_gene: TRBV27
d_gene: NA
abundance: NA

CDR3nt: TGTGCCAGCAGTGTACATGTTGGGGCAGGGAACACCGGGGAGCTGTTTTTT
CDR3aa: CASSVHVGAGNTGELFF
j_gene: TRBJ2-2
v_gene: TRBV6-1
d_gene: NA
abundance: NA

CDR3nt: TGTGCCAGCGCCCGACAGGTGAGCACAGATACGCAGTATTTT
CDR3aa: CASARQVSTDTQYF
j_gene: TRBJ2-3
v_gene: TRBV3-1
d_gene: NA
abundance: few

CDR3nt: TGTGCCATCAGTGAGGCTAGCACAGATACGCAGTATTTT
CDR3aa: CAISEASTDTQYF
j_gene: TRBJ2-3
v_gene: TRBV10-3
d_gene: NA
abundance: medium-sized

CDR3nt: TGTGCCAGGGGTGGCGGGGGCCGAGCCCAAAACATCCAGTACTTC
CDR3aa: CARGGGGRAQNIQYF
j_gene: TRBJ2-4
v_gene: TRBV6-1
d_gene: NA
abundance: NA

CDR3nt: TGCGCCGGCGGTCCCGGGTGGGGGCACCAAGAGACCCAGTACTTT
CDR3aa: CAGGPGWGHQETQYF
j_gene: TRBJ2-5
v_gene: TRBV10-1
d_gene: NA
abundance: NA

CDR3nt: TGTGCCCGCGGAGGCTGTGACGAAAACATCCAGTACTTC
CDR3aa: CARGGCDENIQYF
j_gene: TRBJ2-4
v_gene: TRBV27
d_gene: NA
abundance: NA

CDR3nt: TGTGCCAGCAGTGTTAGTCGGGGACAGGGCAATCAGCCCCAGCATTTT
CDR3aa: CASSVSRGQGNQPQHF
j_gene: TRBJ1-5
v_gene: TRBV6-1
d_gene: TRBD1
abundance: medium-sized

CDR3nt: TGTGCCAGCAGTTTCTGGGGGGGTAATCAGCCCCAGCATTTT
CDR3aa: CASSFWGGNQPQHF
j_gene: TRBJ1-5
v_gene: TRBV27
d_gene: NA
abundance: few

CDR3nt: TGCGCCAGCAGCCAAGCTACCTGGGCCGGGGCGCAGTTTTTT
CDR3aa: CASSQATWAGAQFF
j_gene: TRBJ2-2
v_gene: TRBV4-1
d_gene: NA
abundance: NA

CDR3nt: TGTGCCGGGGGGTTCGGGGGCAGTGACCCAGAGACGCAGTACTTC
CDR3aa: CAGGFGGSDPETQYF
j_gene: TRBJ2-5
v_gene: TRBV27
d_gene: NA
abundance: NA

CDR3nt: TGTGCCAGCAGCTTGATGTCCCAAGAGACCCAGTACTTC
CDR3aa: CASSLMSQETQYF
j_gene: TRBJ2-5
v_gene: TRBV5-4
d_gene: NA
abundance: few